This entry features one T cell receptor beta chain sequence. Its antigen is unidentified. CDR1 is SEHNR, CDR2 FQNEAQ, per germline (reference sequence). This CDR3 has 13 residues. The germline V and J ends were trimmed by 1 base and 4 bases, with 7 bases remaining between them. This entry is derived from a study of vaccination and CD4 T cells after COVID-19. Indicated treatment: approximately 9-day PBMC culture with coronavirus spike peptide pools or control peptides (ViraFEST assay). ViraFEST stimulated the growth of antigen-specific T cells using peptide pools and subsequently profiled their TCRs by sequencing. In this cohort, PCR tests turned positive between March and December 2020, predating US Alpha, Beta and Delta variants. With around 9.2 ug/ml peptide pools and roughly 9.2 IU/ml IL-2, PBMCs were cultured at approximately 2 million per well. Sequenced with the Oncomine TCR Beta short-read assay was DNA taken from cultured CD4+ T cells. MiXCR, run by TCRdb on the PCR reads, gives a single entry per CDR3 protein. The sample has about 12,000 distinct CDR3 sequences; approximately 58% are singletons.

Sample: CD4+ T cells from blood, cultured in vitro, taken before SARS-CoV-2 vaccination. The sequence derives from a human donor who had recovered from COVID-19. The genes are TRBV7-9 and TRBJ1-1, with D maybe TRBD1 (5 bases). This CDR3 is CASSLDGGTEAFF. The CDR3 nucleotides are TGTGCCAGCAGCTTAGATGGGGGCACTGAAGCTTTCTTT.